The 23 T cell receptor beta chains below were found in one sample sequenced in a study of molecular identifiers for immune sequencing clone quantification. TCRdb re-derived calls from the PCR reads in MiXCR, one entry per CDR3 protein. The sample shows around 40,000 distinct CDR3 sequences, approximately 21% of them seen only once. The sequenced material came from naive CD8+ T cells from blood, with Jurkat cell RNA spiked in. Subset specified: FACS-sorted CD8+CD4-CCR7+CD45RA+ naive T cells. These receptors came from a human donor in good health. Some libraries in this study had Jurkat cell RNA spiked in.

On this clonotype itself: At one boundary the junction diverges from the germline segment, which might be a read error. The chain has TRBV6-6 and TRBJ2-6, with D perhaps matching TRBD1 (5 bases). The CDR3 is made up of 13 amino acids. Looked up from germline, CDR1 is MNHNY and CDR2 is SVGAGI (reference sequence). The DNA for the CDR3 is TGTGCCACCTTAGACTCTGGGGCCAATGTCCAGACTTTC. Protein product: CATLDSGANVQTF.

This clonotype has a count of ten or more. The rearrangement links TRBV14 to TRBJ2-3; 8 positions agree with TRBD2. Germline CDR1 SGHDN, CDR2 FVKESK. V trimming: 0 bases; J trimming: 2 bases; junction bases outside the gene matches: 4. The CDR3 extends over 16 amino acids. The CDR3 DNA is TGTGCCAGCAGCCAAGAGTCTAGCGGGTACACAGATACGCAGTATTTT. This sequence encodes CASSQESSGYTDTQYF.

This clonotype was recorded many times. This chain uses TRBV28 with TRBJ2-6, with 9 bases aligning to TRBD2. Germline lookup yields CDR1 MDHEN and CDR2 SYDVKM. The junction had 6 bases not matched to a gene; V was cut back by 6 bases and J by 0 bases. The CDR3 runs 17 residues. CDR3 sequence reads: CASSNSGRTSGANVLTF. CDR3 sequence (DNA): TGTGCCAGCAGCAATAGCGGGAGAACCTCTGGGGCCAACGTCCTGACTTTC.

With regard to this clonotype: This may be a read error: a much more frequent sequence differs by one nucleotide. The J gene is TRBJ2-3, the V gene TRBV4-3; D is undetermined. Germline CDR1 is LGHNA and CDR2 is YSLEER. The CDR3 loop spans 13 amino acids. The V end was cut by 0 bases, the J end by 13 bases, with 14 bases between. CDR3 bases: TGCGCCAGCAGCCAAGAGTACTCACAAATAGAGTATTTT. This codes for CASSQEYSQIEYF.

This clonotype was picked up many times. The V call is TRBV4-3, the J call TRBJ1-2; 7 nucleotides align to TRBD1. The ends lost 1 base at V and 7 bases at J; junction bases unmatched: 15. This CDR3 has 17 residues. In germline, CDR1 is LGHNA, CDR2 YSLEER. CDR3 DNA: TGCGCCAGCAGCCAAGGACAACAGGGGCTGGTGGGGTCTGGCTACACCTTC. Amino acids: CASSQGQQGLVGSGYTF.

This clonotype was seen at least ten times. V gene TRBV6-2 or TRBV6-3 combines with J gene TRBJ2-3; the match to TRBD2 covers 12 bases. Germline-derived CDR1 and CDR2 are MNHEY and SVGEGT. The V segment lost 5 bases and the J segment 0 bases; nucleotides outside the gene matches: 6. The CDR3 is 17 residues long. This CDR3 is CASSDVTSGGSTDTQYF. The DNA of the CDR3 is TGTGCCAGCAGTGATGTGACTAGCGGGGGAAGCACAGATACGCAGTATTTT.

This clonotype was counted many times. The chain recombines TRBV19 with TRBJ1-5; no clear D. The CDR3 is 15 residues long. Per the germline V gene, CDR1 is LNHDA and CDR2 is SQIVND (reference sequence). The ends were cut back, 5 bases at V and 0 bases at J, with 11 bases in the middle. The CDR3 loop reads CASSAYGTSNQPQHF. The CDR3 bases are TGTGCCAGTAGTGCCTACGGAACTAGCAATCAGCCCCAGCATTTT.

This clonotype was counted many times. The rearrangement joins TRBV20-1 to TRBJ2-7; tentative D call: TRBD1 (6 bases). This CDR3 has 14 residues. The V gene's germline CDR1 is DFQATT and CDR2 SNEGSKA (reference sequence). Trimming took off 4 bases at V and 2 bases at J, with 15 bases between the two ends. CDR3 protein: CSAMDSKTTYEQYF. For the CDR3, the DNA is TGCAGTGCTATGGACAGCAAGACTACCTACGAGCAGTACTTC.

This clonotype was detected ten times or more. This sequence joins TRBV11-2 and TRBJ2-3, with TRBD2 as a possible D gene (5 bases). The CDR3 extends over 16 amino acids. The germline V gene has CDR1 SGHAT and CDR2 FQNNGV. V lost 5 bases, J lost 9 bases, and 24 bases lay in between. The DNA of the CDR3 is TGTGCCAGCAGCCCACACGGGGTGGGTTCGCAGAGGACGCAGTATTTT. This translates into CASSPHGVGSQRTQYF. The whole variable domain, filled in from reference TRBV11-2 and TRBJ2-3, reads EAGVAQSPRYKIIEKRQSVAFWCNPISGHATLYWYQQILGQGPKLLIQFQNNGVVDDSQLPKDRFSAERLKGVDSTLKIQPAKLEDSAVYLCASSPHGVGSQRTQYFGPGTRLTVL.

This clonotype was counted a few times. A single base separates this from a much larger clone, so it may be a read error. The V gene is TRBV19, the J gene TRBJ1-5; weak D call: TRBD1 (6 bases). The J call may be in error: the DNA end matches TRBJ2-3 better. This CDR3 has 16 amino acids. Per the germline V gene, CDR1 is LNHDA and CDR2 is SQIVND (reference sequence). CDR3 protein: CASSINSRGGNQPQYF. The CDR3 DNA is TGTGCCAGTAGTATAAACTCCAGGGGCGGCAATCAGCCCCAGTATTTT.

This clonotype was counted ten times or more. The J gene is TRBJ2-7, the V gene TRBV19; possible D gene TRBD2, 6 bases. Germline assignment: CDR1 LNHDA and CDR2 SQIVND (reference sequence). The CDR3 runs 14 residues. V lost 3 bases, J lost 1 base, and 10 bases lay in between. The CDR3 here is CASSIGGDSYEQYF. The CDR3 DNA reads as TGTGCCAGTAGTATCGGAGGGGATTCCTACGAGCAGTACTTC.

There are many counts of this clonotype. The chain carries TRBV12-3 or TRBV12-4 and TRBJ1-5; 9 bases agree with TRBD1. The V and J ends lost 1 base and 0 bases, in that order; junction bases with no gene match: 4. The CDR3 is made up of 17 amino acids. CDR3 sequence: CASSLVGQGYSNQPQHF. In DNA form, the CDR3 reads TGTGCCAGCAGTTTAGTAGGACAGGGGTATAGCAATCAGCCCCAGCATTTT.

This clonotype has a count of ten or more. The chain couples TRBV11-1 to TRBJ2-7, with TRBD1 matching 8 bases. The trim removed 3 bases at V and 4 bases at J, leaving 5 bases unmatched. Germline V gene sequence: CDR1 SGHAT, CDR2 FQDESV (reference sequence). This CDR3 region has 14 residues. The CDR3 bases are TGTGCCAGCAGCTTCGACAGGGGCCTATACGAGCAGTACTTC. The encoded protein is CASSFDRGLYEQYF.

This clonotype was seen many times. The V call is TRBV5-1, the J call TRBJ2-7; 9 bases match TRBD1. The CDR3 is 14 amino acids. In germline, CDR1 is SGHRS, CDR2 YFSETQ. Trimming removed 3 bases from V and 1 base from J; junction bases left unmatched: 2. In DNA, the CDR3 is TGCGCCAGCAGCTCCGGGACAGGGTCCTACGAGCAGTACTTC. It encodes CASSSGTGSYEQYF.

This clonotype has only one observation. The chain couples TRBV14 to TRBJ2-3; TRBD2 matches 7 bases. Germline-derived CDR1 and CDR2 are SGHDN and FVKESK. This CDR3 spans 16 amino acids. With 3 bases clipped from V and 5 bases from J, the junction kept 11 bases outside the gene matches. This chain's CDR3 is CASSHRASGEIDTQYF. Written as DNA, the CDR3 is TGTGCCAGCAGCCATCGGGCCAGCGGGGAAATAGATACGCAGTATTTT.

This clonotype appeared many times. The chain couples TRBV6-5 to TRBJ1-6; D is possibly TRBD1 (5 bases). The CDR3 runs to 12 residues. Germline lookup yields CDR1 MNHEY and CDR2 SVGAGI. V was shortened by 0 bases and J by 15 bases, with 9 bases between the two germline ends. The CDR3 DNA reads TGTGCCAGCAGTTACTCGGGGGGAAACCTCCACTTT. Protein sequence: CASSYSGGNLHF.

Many counts were recorded for this clonotype. J is TRBJ2-2 and V is TRBV9; D perhaps matches TRBD1 (6 bases). V was cut by 3 bases and J by 5 bases, with 14 bases left in between. The CDR3 extends over 15 amino acids. Looked up from germline, CDR1 is SGDLS and CDR2 is YYNGEE. This CDR3 is CASSDNPQGTGELFF. The CDR3, as DNA: TGTGCCAGCAGCGATAACCCCCAGGGGACCGGGGAGCTGTTTTTT. Combining the CDR3 with reference TRBV9 and TRBJ2-2 gives the whole variable domain DSGVTQTPKHLITATGQRVTLRCSPRSGDLSVYWYQQSLDQGLQFLIQYYNGEERAKGNILERFSAQQFPDLHSELNLSSLELGDSALYFCASSDNPQGTGELFFGEGSRLTVL.

This clonotype was seen ten or more times. V and J are TRBV30 and TRBJ1-1; D is unclear. This CDR3 is built from 13 residues. Trimming removed 0 bases from V and 0 bases from J, with 5 bases in between. Germline V gives CDR1 GTSNPN, CDR2 SVGIG (reference sequence). CDR3 in amino acids: CAWSVSLNTEAFF. The DNA of the CDR3 is TGTGCCTGGAGTGTATCACTGAACACTGAAGCTTTCTTT.

This clonotype has only one observation. This rearrangement joins TRBV6-5 to TRBJ1-3; possible D gene TRBD1, 6 bases. The V end was cut by 2 bases, the J end by 0 bases, with 8 bases between. The CDR3 sequence is 15 residues long. Germline CDR1 and CDR2: MNHEY and SVGAGI. CDR3: CASSYVQGSGNTIYF. CDR3 coding DNA: TGTGCCAGCAGTTACGTACAGGGCTCTGGAAACACCATATATTTT.

In its sample, this clonotype was seen many times. This chain joins TRBV6-2 or TRBV6-3 and TRBJ2-3; TRBD1 agrees at 8 bases. Germline CDR1 and CDR2: MNHEY and SVGEGT. The CDR3 has 17 amino acids. Trimming took 5 bases from V and 4 from J; bases not matched to a gene: 14. The DNA for the CDR3 is TGTGCCAGCAGTAAGCCCCTGGCAGGGGGCGAGTCAGATACGCAGTATTTT. This translates into CASSKPLAGGESDTQYF.

This clonotype appeared many times. The chain is built from TRBV5-1 and TRBJ2-7; TRBD1 matches at 11 bases. V lost 3 bases, J lost 7 bases, and 6 bases stayed unmatched. CDR1 and CDR2 (germline): SGHRS, YFSETQ. This CDR3 comprises 14 residues. Here the CDR3 reads CASSWTGGSGEQYF. CDR3 DNA: TGCGCCAGCAGCTGGACAGGGGGCTCGGGTGAGCAGTACTTC.

This clonotype was seen only a few times. A junction end diverges from the germline sequence, so it may reflect a read error. V gene TRBV29-1 combines with J gene TRBJ2-1, with D possibly called TRBD1 or TRBD2 (5 bases each). Germline V gene sequence: CDR1 SQVTM, CDR2 ANQGSEA. This CDR3 has 13 residues. Here the CDR3 reads CSVEHWDGNEQLF. In DNA form, the CDR3 reads TGCAGCGTTGAACATTGGGACGGGAATGAGCAGCTCTTC.

This clonotype has at least ten counts. The chain is built from TRBV7-9 and TRBJ2-3, with 7 nucleotides matching TRBD1. V was clipped by 1 base and J by 4 bases; unmatched bases: 5. The CDR3 is 15 amino acids. Germline lookup yields CDR1 SEHNR and CDR2 FQNEAQ (reference sequence). The CDR3 bases are TGTGCCAGCAGCTTAGGACAGGGTCTGGCAGATACGCAGTATTTT. This gives the protein CASSLGQGLADTQYF.